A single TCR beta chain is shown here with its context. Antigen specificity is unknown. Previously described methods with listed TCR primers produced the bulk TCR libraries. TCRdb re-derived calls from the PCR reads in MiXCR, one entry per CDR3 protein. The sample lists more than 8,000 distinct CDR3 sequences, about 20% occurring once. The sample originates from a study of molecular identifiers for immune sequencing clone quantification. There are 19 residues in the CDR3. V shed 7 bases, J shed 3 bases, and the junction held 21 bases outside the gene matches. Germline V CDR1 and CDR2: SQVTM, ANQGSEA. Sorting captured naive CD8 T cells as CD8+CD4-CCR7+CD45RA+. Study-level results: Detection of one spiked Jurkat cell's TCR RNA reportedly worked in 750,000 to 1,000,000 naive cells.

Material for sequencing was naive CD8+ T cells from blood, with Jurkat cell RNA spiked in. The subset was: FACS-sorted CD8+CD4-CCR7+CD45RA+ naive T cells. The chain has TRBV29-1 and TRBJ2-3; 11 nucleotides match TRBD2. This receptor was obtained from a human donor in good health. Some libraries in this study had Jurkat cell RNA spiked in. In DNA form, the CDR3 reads TGCAGCGCTGGGGGGGGGCTAGCGGGAGGAGCCGTATGGACAGATACGCAGTATTTT. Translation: CSAGGGLAGGAVWTDTQYF.